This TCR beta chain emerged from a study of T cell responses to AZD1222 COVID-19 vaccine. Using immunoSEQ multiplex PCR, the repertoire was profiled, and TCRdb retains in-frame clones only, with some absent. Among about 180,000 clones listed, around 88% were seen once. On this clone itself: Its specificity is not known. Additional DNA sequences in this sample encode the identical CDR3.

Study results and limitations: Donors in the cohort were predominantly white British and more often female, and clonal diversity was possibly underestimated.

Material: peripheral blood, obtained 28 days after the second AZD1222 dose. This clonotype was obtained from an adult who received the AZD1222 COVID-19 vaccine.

The CDR3 loop reads CASRGTGYNSPLHF. The CDR3, as DNA: TGTGCCAGTAGAGGGACCGGATATAATTCACCCCTCCACTTT. V usage is TRBV19 and J usage is TRBJ1-6, with D possibly TRBD1 on 5 matching bases. Trimming stripped 6 bases from V and 4 bases from J, with 10 bases between. The CDR3 extends over 14 amino acids. Germline assignment: CDR1 LNHDA and CDR2 SQIVND (reference sequence). Combining the CDR3 with reference TRBV19 and TRBJ1-6 gives the whole variable domain DGGITQSPKYLFRKEGQNVTLSCEQNLNHDAMYWYRQDPGQGLRLIYYSQIVNDFQKGDIAEGYSVSREKKESFPLTVTSAQKNPTAFYLCASRGTGYNSPLHFGNGTRLTVT.